This T cell receptor beta chain was recovered during a study of control samples from healthy donors and cancer patients. TCRdb's table, derived via immunoSEQ multiplex PCR, lists solely in-frame clones and lacks some. The sample shows about 130,000 clones, more than 80% of them seen only once. CDR3 length: 15 residues. The germline CDR1 and CDR2 sequences are SGHKS and YYEKEE (reference sequence). Trimming shortened V by 0 bases and J by 4 bases, and 13 bases separated the two germline ends. V and J are TRBV5-5 and TRBJ1-2; D ambiguous. This TCR was recovered from a man between 18 and 29 years old in good health. Material: blood. The CDR3 loop is CASSLAYSPLYGYTF. The CDR3 DNA sequence: TGTGCCAGCAGCTTGGCTTACAGTCCTCTCTATGGCTACACCTTC.